This T cell receptor (beta chain) was sequenced in a study of coeliac disease. Study-wide points: Lower clonality than controls marked TRB and TRG repertoires from active celiac intraepithelial and lamina propria samples. Intraepithelial and lamina propria fractions were not highly pure.

The table came from immunoSEQ multiplex PCR; TCRdb's copy has only in-frame clones and leaves some out. This table holds over 5,500 clones, 60% to 80% found once. For this clone: What it binds is not known.

One frozen roughly 480,000-cell aliquot per fraction was sequenced. The CDR3 has 13 amino acids. The trim removed 5 bases at V and 4 bases at J, leaving 4 bases unmatched. The V gene's germline CDR1 is LNHDA and CDR2 SQIVND (reference sequence). This TCR was sampled from a man aged 55-75 years with celiac disease on a gluten-free diet. This chain links TRBV19 with TRBJ1-2; 7 bases align to TRBD1. Sequencing was done on a sample of lymphocytes from the gut lamina propria. The CDR3 DNA sequence: TGTGCCAGTAGTGTGGACAGGAGCTATGGCTACACCTTC. Translating it yields CASSVDRSYGYTF.